Below are 25 T cell receptor beta chains sequenced from a single sample in a study of glioma-infiltrating T cells after dendritic cell vaccination. Only in-frame clones appear in the TCRdb table, and some are missing; sequencing was by immunoSEQ multiplex PCR. The repertoire consists of 85,000 to 100,000 clones, with approximately 80% occurring once and the leading ten covering about 5.5%. Time point denoted: after dendritic cell vaccination, including at tumor progression/relapse. Source: blood, taken after dendritic cell vaccination. The origin of the receptors is a human donor with glioblastoma.

The chain combines TRBV30 with TRBJ2-7; 7 nucleotides align to TRBD1. This CDR3 region has 14 residues. V shed 7 bases and J 0 bases; nucleotides not matched to a gene: 9. Germline CDR1 GTSNPN, CDR2 SVGIG (reference sequence). CDR3 sequence reads: CAYYQRGHSYEQYF. In DNA, the CDR3 is TGTGCCTATTACCAGAGGGGGCACTCCTACGAGCAGTACTTC. Together with reference TRBV30 and TRBJ2-7, the CDR3 gives the full variable domain: SQTIHQWPATLVQPVGSPLSLECTVEGTSNPNLYWYRQAAGRGLQLLFYSVGIGQISSEVPQNLSASRPQDRQFILSSKKLLLSDSGFYLCAYYQRGHSYEQYFGPGTRLTVT.

The chain links TRBV29-1 to TRBJ1-5, with 10 bases that match TRBD1. Germline values: CDR1 SQVTM, CDR2 ANQGSEA. V was pared by 4 bases and J by 1 base, with 4 bases of the junction left unmatched. This CDR3 has 15 residues. CDR3: CSVGQGAGSNQPQHF. Written as DNA, the CDR3 is TGCAGCGTTGGACAGGGGGCAGGAAGCAATCAGCCCCAGCATTTT. Full variable domain (rest looked up from reference TRBV29-1 and TRBJ1-5): SAVISQKPSRDICQRGTSLTIQCQVDSQVTMMFWYRQQPGQSLTLIATANQGSEATYESGFVIDKFPISRPNLTFSTLTVSNMSPEDSSIYLCSVGQGAGSNQPQHFGDGTRLSIL.

The table lists this clone with a few counts. V is TRBV6-5 and J is TRBJ2-7; TRBD2 aligns across 7 bases. The length of the CDR3 is 14 residues. The germline V gene has CDR1 MNHEY and CDR2 SVGAGI. Trimming cost V 2 bases and J 2 bases; bases outside gene matches: 3. The CDR3 coding sequence is TGTGCCAGCAGTTACCCGGGGAGGGCCTACGAGCAGTACTTC. Residues: CASSYPGRAYEQYF.

The rearrangement uses TRBV5-1 and TRBJ2-5, with 7 bases lining up with TRBD2. The trim removed 0 bases at V and 4 bases at J, leaving 9 bases unmatched. Germline loops: CDR1 SGHRS, CDR2 YFSETQ. The CDR3 runs to 16 residues. In DNA form, the CDR3 reads TGCGCCAGCAGCTTGGATGAGGCAGGGAGGGGAGAGACCCAGTACTTC. As protein: CASSLDEAGRGETQYF.

This clone has only one observation. The rearrangement links TRBV28 to TRBJ2-5; D might be TRBD2 (6 bases). CDR1 and CDR2 from the germline V gene are MDHEN and SYDVKM. The germline V and J ends were trimmed by 8 bases and 9 bases, with 13 bases remaining between them. CDR3 size: 11 residues. CDR3 sequence (DNA): TGTGCCAGCCAAAAACCGGGGGCCCAGTACTTC. It encodes CASQKPGAQYF.

This rearrangement joins TRBV5-6 to TRBJ2-7, with a weak D call TRBD2 (5 bases). From germline, CDR1 is SGHDT and CDR2 YYEEEE. V dropped 1 base and J dropped 3 bases, with 14 bases sitting between them. The CDR3 length is 15 residues. DNA of the CDR3: TGTGCCAGCAGCTTGACCCGGGAATGGGGCTACGAGCAGTACTTC. Translation: CASSLTREWGYEQYF.

This chain uses TRBV18 with TRBJ2-3; no clear D gene. Germline CDR1 reads KGHSH; CDR2 reads LQKENI. The CDR3 spans 15 residues. V lost 3 bases, J lost 2 bases, and 12 bases lay in between. CDR3 coding DNA: TGTGCCAGCTCACCGGGCCCTGGGCACACAGATACGCAGTATTTT. It encodes CASSPGPGHTDTQYF.

CDR3 DNA: TGTGCCGTCGGACTAAAGGCCTACAATGAGCAGTTCTTC. This translates into CAVGLKAYNEQFF. The rearrangement uses TRBV5-4 and TRBJ2-1, with D possibly matching TRBD2 (6 bases). Germline CDR1 is SGHNT and CDR2 is YYREEE (reference sequence). Trimming left V 10 bases short and J 2 bases short, with 13 bases between. The CDR3 spans 13 residues.

The gene calls are TRBV7-3 and TRBJ2-5; 7 bases are shared with TRBD2. V lost 2 bases, J lost 4 bases, and 7 bases stayed unmatched. There are 15 residues in the CDR3. The germline CDR1 and CDR2 sequences are SGHTA and FQGTGA. The DNA of the CDR3 is TGTGCCAGCAGCTTACGGGAGGCAGGGCCAGAGACCCAGTACTTC. It codes for CASSLREAGPETQYF.

The V call is TRBV7-6, the J call TRBJ1-1, with 8 positions matching TRBD1. Germline V gene lookup returns CDR1 SGHVS and CDR2 FNYEAQ. This CDR3 spans 13 amino acids. The junction had 2 bases not matched to a gene; V was cut back by 5 bases and J by 3 bases. CDR3 residues: CASSTQGDTEAFF. The CDR3 DNA is TGTGCCAGCAGCACACAGGGGGACACTGAAGCTTTCTTT.

V gene TRBV9 combines with J gene TRBJ2-1; tentative D call: TRBD2 (7 bases). The V gene lost 4 bases and the J gene lost 0 bases, with 17 bases spanning the gap. Germline values: CDR1 SGDLS, CDR2 YYNGEE. The CDR3 is made up of 17 amino acids. The CDR3 sequence: CASSLSGGGGSYNEQFF. CDR3 in DNA: TGTGCCAGCAGCCTCTCGGGGGGCGGGGGCTCCTACAATGAGCAGTTCTTC.

This sequence joins TRBV4-1 and TRBJ2-3, with 8 bases fitting TRBD2. Germline V gene sequence: CDR1 MGHRA, CDR2 YSYEKL. Trimming took 3 bases from V and 1 from J; bases not matched to a gene: 6. This CDR3 has 16 residues. DNA for the CDR3: TGCGCCAGCAGCCATCAATCCGGGAGGGGCACAGATACGCAGTATTTT. This gives the protein CASSHQSGRGTDTQYF.

This clone was observed once. The V and J genes are TRBV5-1 and TRBJ1-2; D possibly corresponds to TRBD1 (5 bases). This CDR3 is built from 18 residues. From germline, CDR1 is SGHRS and CDR2 YFSETQ. V lost 2 bases and J lost 5, with 25 bases in between. Here the CDR3 reads CASSLTWASGASFYGYTF. CDR3 DNA: TGCGCCAGCAGCTTAACGTGGGCCTCTGGGGCATCATTTTATGGCTACACCTTC.

The CDR3 is CASTRASGRRAADTQYF. The CDR3 DNA is TGTGCCAGTACTAGGGCTAGCGGGAGACGGGCGGCAGATACGCAGTATTTT. V gene TRBV19 combines with J gene TRBJ2-3, with 10 bases identical to TRBD2. With V trimmed by 7 bases and J by 4 bases, 14 bases remained unmatched. Germline CDR1 LNHDA, CDR2 SQIVND (reference sequence). CDR3 length: 17 amino acids.

J is TRBJ2-1 and V is TRBV5-1; 10 bases line up with TRBD1. Germline CDR1 reads SGHRS; CDR2 reads YFSETQ. The CDR3 totals 15 residues. V was pared by 6 bases and J by 8 bases, with 11 bases of the junction left unmatched. The CDR3 region has the DNA TGCGCCAGCACCGCGTGGGACAGGGGAAGGTATGAGCAGTTCTTC. Its protein product is CASTAWDRGRYEQFF.

There are a few counts of this clone. The V call is TRBV1, the J call TRBJ1-6; the table's D call, TRBD1, has no DNA check behind it. TRBV1 is termed a pseudogene. This CDR3 spans 21 amino acids. The CDR3 nucleotides read TGCACCAGCAGCCCCCAATTAAGGACAGGGGGCCCAAGCTCCTATAATTCACCCCTCCACTTT. This translates into CTSSPQLRTGGPSSYNSPLHF.

The table lists this clone with a few counts. The chain recombines TRBV5-8 with TRBJ2-1; 7 bases match TRBD2. The CDR3 runs to 14 residues. Germline V gene data show CDR1 as SGHTS and CDR2 as YDEGEE. Trimming at V came to 3 bases and at J to 12 bases, leaving 12 bases not matched to a gene. In DNA form, the CDR3 reads TGTGCCAGCAGCTCGACAGTGACTAGCCTTACGCAGTTCTTC. Encoded protein: CASSSTVTSLTQFF. Based on the CDR3 plus reference TRBV5-8 and TRBJ2-1, the full variable domain is EAGVTQSPTHLIKTRGQQATLRCSPISGHTSVYWYQQALGLGLQFLLWYDEGEERNRGNFPPRFSGRQFPNYSSELNVNALELEDSALYLCASSSTVTSLTQFFGPGTRLTVL.

The rearrangement uses TRBV7-6 and TRBJ2-7; 8 bases line up with TRBD1. V was clipped by 5 bases and J by 3 bases; unmatched bases: 6. The CDR3 is made up of 14 amino acids. The germline CDR1 and CDR2 sequences are SGHVS and FNYEAQ. CDR3 amino acids: CASSTTTGGYEQYF. CDR3 sequence (DNA): TGTGCCAGCAGCACCACCACAGGGGGCTACGAGCAGTACTTC.

The V call is TRBV7-9, the J call TRBJ1-2, with 9 positions matching TRBD1. CDR1 is SEHNR and CDR2 is FQNEAQ in the germline V gene (reference sequence). The CDR3 runs 13 residues. With 6 bases clipped from V and 3 bases from J, the junction kept 2 bases outside the gene matches. CDR3 region: CASSTGGDYGYTF. Written as DNA, the CDR3 is TGTGCCAGCAGTACAGGGGGCGACTATGGCTACACCTTC. Full variable domain (outside the CDR3, taken from reference TRBV7-9 and TRBJ1-2): DTGVSQNPRHKITKRGQNVTFRCDPISEHNRLYWYRQTLGQGPEFLTYFQNEAQLEKSRLLSDRFSAERPKGSFSTLEIQRTEQGDSAMYLCASSTGGDYGYTFGSGTRLTVV.

The rearrangement joins TRBV5-4 to TRBJ2-6; 7 nucleotides align to TRBD2. Germline V lookup: CDR1 SGHNT, CDR2 YYREEE (reference sequence). This CDR3 region has 19 residues. V dropped 1 base and J dropped 1; count of bases not matched to a gene: 11. The DNA for the CDR3 is TGTGCCAGCAGCTTGCGGGGGGAGACGGGACTATCTGGGGCCAACGTCCTGACTTTC. Its protein is CASSLRGETGLSGANVLTF.

The chain uses TRBV7-9 and TRBJ2-4; TRBD2 might be the D (6 bases). Per the germline V gene, CDR1 is SEHNR and CDR2 is FQNEAQ (reference sequence). V was pared by 5 bases and J by 7 bases, with 15 bases between. The CDR3 is 14 residues long. The chain's CDR3 is CASSRENDGNIQYF. The CDR3 region has the DNA TGTGCCAGCAGCCGGGAGAATGACGGGAACATTCAGTACTTC.

CDR3 residues: CASSPGGNPHNSPLHF. CDR3 bases: TGTGCCAGCAGCCCGGGGGGTAATCCCCATAATTCACCCCTCCACTTT. This chain joins TRBV5-4 and TRBJ1-6, with D maybe TRBD1 (5 bases). The CDR3 length is 16 residues. V lost 4 bases, J lost 5 bases, and 16 bases lay in between. The germline CDR1 and CDR2 sequences are SGHNT and YYREEE (reference sequence).

J is TRBJ2-7 and V is TRBV30; perhaps TRBD1 as D (5 bases). The germline gives CDR1 GTSNPN, CDR2 SVGIG (reference sequence). Between the trimmed V and J ends, which lost 4 bases and 6 bases, there was a span of 13 bases. This CDR3 has 12 residues. The CDR3 bases are TGTGCCTGGAACCCTCAGGGATCCGAGCAGTACTTC. Protein sequence: CAWNPQGSEQYF.

This clone has more than one count but fewer than ten. This chain joins TRBV28 and TRBJ1-4, with D possibly matching TRBD1 (6 bases). V lost 4 bases and J 8 bases, leaving 14 bases between the germline ends. Germline V gene sequence: CDR1 MDHEN, CDR2 SYDVKM. CDR3 length: 14 amino acids. The CDR3 sequence is CASSSVDRREKLFF. CDR3 DNA sequence: TGTGCCAGCAGTTCGGTGGACAGAAGGGAAAAACTGTTTTTT.

The chain links TRBV11-3 to TRBJ1-3; TRBD1 agrees at 7 bases. The CDR3 is made up of 16 amino acids. Per the germline V gene, CDR1 is SGHNT and CDR2 is YENEEA. Trimming cost V 6 bases and J 2 bases; bases outside gene matches: 10. CDR3 DNA sequence: TGTGCCAGCAGACGCAATGGGGGGACAGCTGGAAACACCATATATTTT. Its protein is CASRRNGGTAGNTIYF.